This T cell receptor beta chain was found in a study of blood T cell repertoires in COVID-19. At the level of the study: The analysed material was cDNA or gDNA that came from T cells, B-cell-depleted T cells, or PBMCs.

This clone was counted a few times. Some clones are missing from TCRdb's copy, which holds only in-frame ones; the method was immunoSEQ multiplex PCR. The data contain about 130,000 clones, nearly 85% of them seen just once; the ten biggest clones take up 44%. The specimen was peripheral blood. The source of this sequence is a human donor in a cohort sampled during active COVID-19.

CDR3 residues: CATSRDLRQGSGYTF. The CDR3 DNA reads as TGTGCCACCAGCAGAGATCTCCGACAGGGGTCTGGCTACACCTTC. The rearrangement joins TRBV15 to TRBJ1-2, with TRBD1 identical over 8 bases. Germline CDR1 is LNHNV and CDR2 is YYDKDF (reference sequence). V trimming: 0 bases; J trimming: 7 bases; junction bases outside the gene matches: 7. The CDR3 sequence is 15 residues long.